Shown below are 28 T cell receptor beta chains from a single sample sequenced in a study of blood T cell repertoires in COVID-19. Assay used: immunoSEQ multiplex PCR; TCRdb lists only in-frame clones, some missing. The sample shows around 97,000 clones, about 87% of them seen only once. The source material was peripheral blood. These receptors came from a human donor in a cohort sampled during active COVID-19.

The chain joins TRBV7-9 to TRBJ2-3, with TRBD1 as a possible D gene (6 bases). Germline-derived CDR1 and CDR2 are SEHNR and FQNEAQ (reference sequence). This CDR3 has 15 amino acids. V lost 5 bases and J lost 7, with 19 bases in between. DNA of the CDR3: TGTGCCAGCAGCCCAACAGGGTGGCGAGCGAATACGCAGTATTTT. This translates into CASSPTGWRANTQYF.

V gene TRBV6-5 combines with J gene TRBJ1-1; TRBD1 might be the D (6 bases). Germline values: CDR1 MNHEY, CDR2 SVGAGI. The CDR3 is made up of 15 amino acids. V lost 5 bases and J 0 bases, leaving 13 bases between the germline ends. The CDR3 bases are TGTGCCAGCAGTCGAGCCCGACAGGTGAACACTGAAGCTTTCTTT. Protein: CASSRARQVNTEAFF.

The rearrangement links TRBV27 to TRBJ2-2; a weak D match, TRBD2 (6 bases). CDR1 and CDR2 from the germline V gene are MNHEY and SMNVEV (reference sequence). The V end was cut by 10 bases, the J end by 5 bases, with 14 bases between. The CDR3 is 13 amino acids. CDR3 in amino acids: CATRTINTGELFF. The CDR3 bases are TGTGCCACCAGGACTATAAATACCGGGGAGCTGTTTTTT.

Comments on this clone: At one boundary the junction diverges from the germline segment, which might be a read error. The CDR3 region has the DNA TGCGCCACCAGTAAACTGTCCGGACTAGCGGGGCCTAATGAGCAGTTCTTC. It yields the protein CATSKLSGLAGPNEQFF. The genes are TRBV10-1 and TRBJ2-1; 12 nucleotides match TRBD2. CDR1 is WNHNN, CDR2 SYGVQD, per germline (reference sequence). The CDR3 is 17 residues long.

The chain employs TRBV27 and TRBJ2-1; 9 bases line up with TRBD1. The CDR3 is made up of 15 amino acids. Losses at the gene ends were 6 bases for V and 2 bases for J; bases not matched to a gene: 5. Germline CDR1 is MNHEY and CDR2 is SMNVEV (reference sequence). CDR3 DNA: TGTGCCAGCAGCATAGGACAGGGGCCCTACAATGAGCAGTTCTTC. Translation: CASSIGQGPYNEQFF.

The chain employs TRBV9 and TRBJ1-4; 8 bases match TRBD1. The CDR3 is made up of 15 amino acids. The germline V gene encodes CDR1 SGDLS and CDR2 YYNGEE. Trimming removed 3 bases from V and 7 bases from J; junction bases left unmatched: 8. The CDR3 sequence: CASSATGTGAEKLFF. The CDR3 nucleotides are TGTGCCAGCAGCGCTACCGGGACAGGAGCTGAAAAACTGTTTTTT.

Only a few counts were recorded for this clone. The genes are TRBV12-3 or TRBV12-4 and TRBJ1-2; no clear D gene. The CDR3 has 12 amino acids. V was clipped by 2 bases and J by 5 bases, with 6 bases between them. The chain's CDR3 is CASSLRAYGYTF. The DNA for the CDR3 is TGTGCCAGCAGTTTAAGAGCGTATGGCTACACCTTC.

This chain's CDR3 is CASSVGTQETQYF. In nucleotides, the CDR3 is TGTGCCAGCAGCGTAGGTACTCAAGAGACCCAGTACTTC. The chain carries TRBV9 and TRBJ2-5; D gene ambiguous. Trimming pared 0 bases from V and 2 bases from J, leaving 5 bases between. The CDR3 has 13 amino acids. Germline lookup yields CDR1 SGDLS and CDR2 YYNGEE.

V is TRBV7-9 and J is TRBJ2-2, with 7 nucleotides matching TRBD1. There are 14 residues in the CDR3. Germline V CDR1 and CDR2: SEHNR, FQNEAQ (reference sequence). The V segment lost 5 bases and the J segment 2 bases; nucleotides outside the gene matches: 2. The CDR3 loop reads CASSGTVNTGELFF. In DNA form, the CDR3 reads TGTGCCAGCAGCGGGACAGTTAACACCGGGGAGCTGTTTTTT.

V usage is TRBV4-2 and J usage is TRBJ2-2, with TRBD1 as a possible D gene (6 bases). Trimming left V 0 bases short and J 3 bases short, with 11 bases between. Germline-derived CDR1 and CDR2 are LGHNA and YNFKEQ. The CDR3 consists of 16 residues. This chain's CDR3 is CASSQDPQGDTGELFF. CDR3 nucleotide sequence: TGTGCCAGCAGCCAAGATCCACAGGGTGACACCGGGGAGCTGTTTTTT.

The chain uses TRBV28 and TRBJ2-7; possibly TRBD1 for D (5 bases). The germline gives CDR1 MDHEN, CDR2 SYDVKM. V was pared by 6 bases and J by 2 bases, with 14 bases between. The CDR3 length is 14 residues. As DNA, the CDR3 is TGTGCCAGCAGACCCTTTACAGGAACCTACGAGCAGTACTTC. Residues: CASRPFTGTYEQYF.

The rearrangement uses TRBV18 and TRBJ2-7; 9 positions match TRBD1. There are 14 residues in the CDR3. CDR1 KGHSH and CDR2 LQKENI come from the germline V gene. Trimming removed 3 bases from V and 3 bases from J; junction bases left unmatched: 3. Written as DNA, the CDR3 is TGTGCCAGCTCACCGCGACAGGGGGACTACGAGCAGTACTTC. Protein product: CASSPRQGDYEQYF.

The chain is built from TRBV12-3 or TRBV12-4 and TRBJ2-1; no definite D call. The V end lost 6 bases, the J end lost 0 bases, and 6 bases lay between the germline ends. CDR3 length: 13 residues. Written as DNA, the CDR3 is TGTGCCAGCAGGGCCACCTCCTACAATGAGCAGTTCTTC. As protein: CASRATSYNEQFF.

This sequence joins TRBV5-8 and TRBJ2-1; weak D call: TRBD2 (5 bases). V was pared by 0 bases and J by 12 bases, with 16 bases between. From germline, CDR1 is SGHTS and CDR2 YDEGEE. The CDR3 runs 14 residues. The CDR3 here is CASSLAEATRAQFF. The CDR3 bases are TGTGCCAGCAGCTTGGCCGAAGCAACTAGAGCGCAGTTCTTC. Full variable domain (missing parts from reference TRBV5-8 and TRBJ2-1): EAGVTQSPTHLIKTRGQQATLRCSPISGHTSVYWYQQALGLGLQFLLWYDEGEERNRGNFPPRFSGRQFPNYSSELNVNALELEDSALYLCASSLAEATRAQFFGPGTRLTVL.

This clone has only one observation. The gene calls are TRBV12-3 or TRBV12-4 and TRBJ1-2, with D unclear. The CDR3 length is 11 residues. Trimming stripped 1 base from V and 7 bases from J, with 4 bases between. The CDR3 protein is CASSLGAGYTF. The CDR3 nucleotides read TGTGCCAGCAGTTTAGGCGCTGGCTACACCTTC.

The chain uses TRBV11-3 and TRBJ2-5, with D possibly matching TRBD1 (6 bases). V was shortened by 0 bases and J by 4 bases, with 6 bases between the two germline ends. The CDR3 is 13 residues long. Germline V gene data show CDR1 as SGHNT and CDR2 as YENEEA. The CDR3 sequence is CASSLEQGETQYF. The CDR3 nucleotides are TGTGCCAGCAGCTTAGAACAGGGAGAGACCCAGTACTTC.

This clone occurred a few times. The chain links TRBV7-9 to TRBJ2-3, with D unresolved. Between the trimmed V and J ends, which lost 6 bases and 7 bases, there was a span of 14 bases. Germline V gives CDR1 SEHNR, CDR2 FQNEAQ (reference sequence). CDR3 length: 13 residues. CDR3 protein: CASSSGTLYTQYF. CDR3 sequence (DNA): TGTGCCAGCAGTTCAGGCACACTGTATACGCAGTATTTT.

This clone was seen a single time. The genes are TRBV7-9 and TRBJ2-3, with 9 bases aligning to TRBD1. V lost 1 base to trimming and J lost 2 bases; unmatched junction nucleotides: 4. This CDR3 region has 16 residues. Looked up from germline, CDR1 is SEHNR and CDR2 is FQNEAQ (reference sequence). CDR3 bases: TGTGCCAGCAGCTTAGGGACAGGGGTTACCACAGATACGCAGTATTTT. Its translation: CASSLGTGVTTDTQYF.

The V call is TRBV6-2 or TRBV6-3, the J call TRBJ2-1; tentatively, D is TRBD2 (7 bases). This CDR3 region has 14 residues. Trimming stripped 2 bases from V and 7 bases from J, with 12 bases between. The germline gives CDR1 MNHEY, CDR2 SVGEGT. The CDR3 nucleotides read TGTGCCAGCAGTTACGGGGGGGCGCGTAATGAGCAGTTCTTC. Translated: CASSYGGARNEQFF.

V is TRBV9 and J is TRBJ1-4; 7 bases map to TRBD1. CDR3 size: 15 residues. V lost 4 bases and J lost 2; bases outside the gene matches: 5. CDR1 and CDR2 (germline): SGDLS, YYNGEE. Here the CDR3 reads CASSFLTGTNEKLFF. Here the CDR3 DNA reads TGTGCCAGCAGCTTTTTGACAGGGACTAATGAAAAACTGTTTTTT.

The chain uses TRBV4-3 and TRBJ1-1, with 8 bases identical to TRBD1. This CDR3 has 15 amino acids. V lost 3 bases, J lost 5 bases, and 8 bases stayed unmatched. Germline V CDR1 and CDR2: LGHNA, YSLEER. The CDR3 DNA follows: TGCGCCAGCAGCCATCACCAGGGGGCGCAGACTGAAGCTTTCTTT. It specifies CASSHHQGAQTEAFF.

This chain connects TRBV5-6 to TRBJ2-7; D not resolved. Germline V gives CDR1 SGHDT, CDR2 YYEEEE. This CDR3 is built from 11 residues. The V end was cut by 1 base, the J end by 6 bases, with 5 bases between. Here the CDR3 DNA reads TGTGCCAGCAGCTTGTCGCGCGAGCAGTACTTC. Its protein is CASSLSREQYF.

The genes are TRBV19 and TRBJ1-2, with 9 bases fitting TRBD1. Germline V lookup: CDR1 LNHDA, CDR2 SQIVND (reference sequence). This CDR3 region has 13 residues. With 8 bases clipped from V and 6 bases from J, the junction kept 7 bases outside the gene matches. The CDR3 loop is CASYTGTGNGYTF. DNA of the CDR3: TGTGCCAGTTATACCGGGACAGGGAATGGCTACACCTTC.

V usage is TRBV28 and J usage is TRBJ2-1, with D hard to call. The V gene's germline CDR1 is MDHEN and CDR2 SYDVKM. Deletions cut 6 bases from V and 4 bases from J, with 16 bases between. The CDR3 sequence is 15 residues long. The CDR3 is CASRVPTGFYNEQFF. The CDR3 DNA follows: TGTGCCAGCAGAGTACCGACTGGTTTTTACAATGAGCAGTTCTTC.

This clone was picked up one time. The CDR3 sequence is CASSPNYGYTF. In nucleotides, the CDR3 is TGTGCCAGCAGTCCGAACTATGGCTACACCTTC. The chain is built from TRBV28 and TRBJ1-2; D remains unclear. The CDR3 runs 11 residues. Germline V gene sequence: CDR1 MDHEN, CDR2 SYDVKM. Trimming left V 5 bases short and J 2 bases short, with 3 bases between.

The chain employs TRBV6-5 and TRBJ1-1; 7 nucleotides match TRBD1. The junction had 12 bases not matched to a gene; V was cut back by 3 bases and J by 5 bases. Germline V gene data show CDR1 as MNHEY and CDR2 as SVGAGI. The CDR3 sequence is 16 residues long. CDR3 in DNA: TGTGCCAGCAGTTATCCGCGGGGTCCAGGGGGGACTGAAGCTTTCTTT. It translates to CASSYPRGPGGTEAFF.

The genes are TRBV24-1 and TRBJ2-3; a weak D match, TRBD2 (5 bases). The CDR3 is 13 residues long. V gave up 9 bases and J gave up 1 base, with 10 bases separating them. CDR1 is KGHDR, CDR2 SFDVKD, per germline. This CDR3 is CATGESGTDTQYF. CDR3 nucleotides: TGTGCCACCGGGGAGAGCGGCACAGATACGCAGTATTTT.

This chain joins TRBV4-2 and TRBJ2-5; 10 bases line up with TRBD2. The CDR3 extends over 19 amino acids. Germline V gene lookup returns CDR1 LGHNA and CDR2 YNFKEQ. The V gene end was trimmed by 0 bases and the J gene end by 6 bases; junction bases not matched to a gene: 16. As DNA, the CDR3 is TGTGCCAGCAGCCAAGACATCGGGGTCAGCGGGAGGGCCCTGAAGACCCAGTACTTC. The encoded protein is CASSQDIGVSGRALKTQYF.